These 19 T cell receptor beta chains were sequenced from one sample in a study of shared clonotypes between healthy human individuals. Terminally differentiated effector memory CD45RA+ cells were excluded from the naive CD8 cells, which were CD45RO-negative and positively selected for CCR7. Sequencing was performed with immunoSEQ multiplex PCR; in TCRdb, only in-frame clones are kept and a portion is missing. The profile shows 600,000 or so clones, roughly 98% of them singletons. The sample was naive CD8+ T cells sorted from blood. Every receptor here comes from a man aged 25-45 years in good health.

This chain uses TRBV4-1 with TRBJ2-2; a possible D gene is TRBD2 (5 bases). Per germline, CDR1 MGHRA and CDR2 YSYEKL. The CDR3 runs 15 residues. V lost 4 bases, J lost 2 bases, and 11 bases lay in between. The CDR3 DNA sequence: TGCGCCAGCAGCCTTCGGGGAGATAACACCGGGGAGCTGTTTTTT. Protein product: CASSLRGDNTGELFF.

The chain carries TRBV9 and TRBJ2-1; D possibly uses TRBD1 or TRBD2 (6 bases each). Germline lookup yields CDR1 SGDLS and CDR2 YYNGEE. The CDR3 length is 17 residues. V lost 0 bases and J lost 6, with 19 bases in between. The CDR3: CASSVDWGANNINEQFF. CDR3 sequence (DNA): TGTGCCAGCAGCGTAGATTGGGGGGCTAATAACATCAATGAGCAGTTCTTC.

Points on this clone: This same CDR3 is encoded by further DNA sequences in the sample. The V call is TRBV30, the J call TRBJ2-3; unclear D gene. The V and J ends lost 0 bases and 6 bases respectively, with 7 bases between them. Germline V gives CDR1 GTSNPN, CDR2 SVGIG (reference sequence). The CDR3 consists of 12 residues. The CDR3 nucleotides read TGTGCCTGGAGTGTAGGGCCCGATACGCAGTATTTT. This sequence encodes CAWSVGPDTQYF.

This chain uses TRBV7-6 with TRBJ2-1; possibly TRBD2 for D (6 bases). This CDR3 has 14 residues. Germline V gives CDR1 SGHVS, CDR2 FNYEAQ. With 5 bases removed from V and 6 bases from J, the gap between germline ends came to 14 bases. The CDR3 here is CASSPTIGGNEQFF. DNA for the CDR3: TGTGCCAGCAGCCCAACAATCGGGGGCAATGAGCAGTTCTTC. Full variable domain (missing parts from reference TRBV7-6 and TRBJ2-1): GAGVSQSPRYKVTKRGQDVALRCDPISGHVSLYWYRQALGQGPEFLTYFNYEAQQDKSGLPNDRFSAERPEGSISTLTIQRTEQRDSAMYRCASSPTIGGNEQFFGPGTRLTVL.

The CDR3 sequence is CASSESDVGTGELFF. In DNA form, the CDR3 reads TGTGCCAGCAGTGAATCCGACGTAGGAACCGGGGAGCTGTTTTTT. J is TRBJ2-2 and V is TRBV25-1, with no clear D. The V gene lost 1 base and the J gene lost 5 bases, with 11 bases spanning the gap. From germline, CDR1 is MGHDK and CDR2 SYGVNS. The CDR3 loop spans 15 amino acids.

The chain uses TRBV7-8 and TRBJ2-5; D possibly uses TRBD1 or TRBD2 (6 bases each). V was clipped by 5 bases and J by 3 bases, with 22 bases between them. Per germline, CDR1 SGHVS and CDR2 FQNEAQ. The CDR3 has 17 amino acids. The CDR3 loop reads CASSLVGRGTIEETQYF. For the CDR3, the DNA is TGTGCCAGCAGCCTAGTCGGGCGCGGGACAATCGAAGAGACCCAGTACTTC.

The CDR3 region has the DNA TGTGCCAGCAGTGAATATGGGACTAGTAGTGGAAATGAGCAGTTCTTC. Amino acid sequence: CASSEYGTSSGNEQFF. The chain employs TRBV25-1 and TRBJ2-1; 8 bases are shared with TRBD2. Germline-derived CDR1 and CDR2 are MGHDK and SYGVNS. V lost 0 bases, J lost 7 bases, and 8 bases stayed unmatched. This CDR3 contains 16 residues. Filled out from reference TRBV25-1 and TRBJ2-1, the complete variable domain reads EADIYQTPRYLVIGTGKKITLECSQTMGHDKMYWYQQDPGMELHLIHYSYGVNSTEKGDLSSESTVSRIRTEHFPLTLESARPSHTSQYLCASSEYGTSSGNEQFFGPGTRLTVL.

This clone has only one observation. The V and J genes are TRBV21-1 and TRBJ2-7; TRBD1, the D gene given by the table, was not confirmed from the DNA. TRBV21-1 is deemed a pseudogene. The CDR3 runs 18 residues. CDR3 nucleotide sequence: TGTGCCAGCAGCCTAAGAGGGACACCCACCCAAGTGGCCTACGAGCAGTACTTC. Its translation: CASSLRGTPTQVAYEQYF.

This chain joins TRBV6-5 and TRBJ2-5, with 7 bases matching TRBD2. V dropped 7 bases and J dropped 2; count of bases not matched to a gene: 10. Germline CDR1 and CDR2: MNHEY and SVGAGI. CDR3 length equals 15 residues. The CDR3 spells CASKYGAGEQETQYF. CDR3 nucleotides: TGTGCCAGCAAATACGGGGCGGGAGAACAAGAGACCCAGTACTTC.

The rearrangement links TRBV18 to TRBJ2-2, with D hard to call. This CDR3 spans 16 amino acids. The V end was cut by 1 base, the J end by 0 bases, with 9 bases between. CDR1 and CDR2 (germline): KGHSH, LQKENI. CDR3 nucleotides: TGTGCCAGCTCACCACGCGGCGGAGCGAACACCGGGGAGCTGTTTTTT. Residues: CASSPRGGANTGELFF.

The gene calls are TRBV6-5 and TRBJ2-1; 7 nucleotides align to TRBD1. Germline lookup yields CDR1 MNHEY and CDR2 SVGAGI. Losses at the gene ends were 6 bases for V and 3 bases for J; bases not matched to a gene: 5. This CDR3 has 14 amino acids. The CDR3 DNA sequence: TGTGCCAGCAGAGGGACAGCTAGCTACAATGAGCAGTTCTTC. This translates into CASRGTASYNEQFF.

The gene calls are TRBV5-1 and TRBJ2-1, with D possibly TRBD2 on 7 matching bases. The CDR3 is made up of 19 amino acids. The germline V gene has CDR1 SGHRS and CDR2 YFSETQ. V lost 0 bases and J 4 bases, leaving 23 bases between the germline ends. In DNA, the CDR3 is TGCGCCAGCAGCTTGGTAAGCGGGACATTGAGTGTTGCTTACAATGAGCAGTTCTTC. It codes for CASSLVSGTLSVAYNEQFF.

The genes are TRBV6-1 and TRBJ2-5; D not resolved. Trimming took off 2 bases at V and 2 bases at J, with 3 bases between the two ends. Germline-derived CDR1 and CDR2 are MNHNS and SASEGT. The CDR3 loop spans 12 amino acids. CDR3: CASSELQETQYF. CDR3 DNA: TGTGCCAGCAGTGAACTGCAAGAGACCCAGTACTTC.

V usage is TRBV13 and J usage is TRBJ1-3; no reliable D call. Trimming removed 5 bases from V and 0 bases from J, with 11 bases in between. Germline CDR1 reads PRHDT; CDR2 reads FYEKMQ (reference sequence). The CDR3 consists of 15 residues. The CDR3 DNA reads TGTGCCAGCAGCCCCCGTTTGGGCTCTGGAAACACCATATATTTT. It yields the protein CASSPRLGSGNTIYF. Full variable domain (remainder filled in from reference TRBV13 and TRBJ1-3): AAGVIQSPRHLIKEKRETATLKCYPIPRHDTVYWYQQGPGQDPQFLISFYEKMQSDKGSIPDRFSAQQFSDYHSELNMSSLELGDSALYFCASSPRLGSGNTIYFGEGSWLTVV.

Here the CDR3 DNA reads TGTGCCAGCGAGAGTTGGGACCGCGCGAGGCATGAAAAACTGTTTTTT. Its translation: CASESWDRARHEKLFF. The rearrangement joins TRBV5-6 to TRBJ1-4, with D tentatively TRBD1 (5 bases). Germline V lookup: CDR1 SGHDT, CDR2 YYEEEE. Trimming took 7 bases from V and 6 from J, leaving 22 bases between them. The CDR3 runs to 16 residues. The whole variable domain, filled in from reference TRBV5-6 and TRBJ1-4, reads DAGVTQSPTHLIKTRGQQVTLRCSPKSGHDTVSWYQQALGQGPQFIFQYYEEEERQRGNFPDRFSGHQFPNYSSELNVNALLLGDSALYLCASESWDRARHEKLFFGSGTQLSVL.

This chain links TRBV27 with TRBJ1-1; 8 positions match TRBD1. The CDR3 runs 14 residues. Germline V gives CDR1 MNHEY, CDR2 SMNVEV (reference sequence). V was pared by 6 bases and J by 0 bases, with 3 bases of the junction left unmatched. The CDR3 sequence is CASSPQGVNTEAFF. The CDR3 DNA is TGTGCCAGCAGCCCACAGGGGGTGAACACTGAAGCTTTCTTT.

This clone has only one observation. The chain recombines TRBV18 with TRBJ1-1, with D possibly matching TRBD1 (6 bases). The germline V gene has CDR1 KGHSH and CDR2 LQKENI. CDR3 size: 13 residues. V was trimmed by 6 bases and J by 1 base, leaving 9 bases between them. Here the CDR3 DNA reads TGTGCCAGCTCCCCCAGGGGGAACACTGAAGCTTTCTTT. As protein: CASSPRGNTEAFF.

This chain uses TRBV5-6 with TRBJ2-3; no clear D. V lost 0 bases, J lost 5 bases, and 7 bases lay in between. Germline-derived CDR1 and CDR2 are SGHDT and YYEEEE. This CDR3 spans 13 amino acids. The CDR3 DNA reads TGTGCCAGCAGCTTGGCCATCGGAGATACGCAGTATTTT. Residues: CASSLAIGDTQYF. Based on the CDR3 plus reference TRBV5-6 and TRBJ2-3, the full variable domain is DAGVTQSPTHLIKTRGQQVTLRCSPKSGHDTVSWYQQALGQGPQFIFQYYEEEERQRGNFPDRFSGHQFPNYSSELNVNALLLGDSALYLCASSLAIGDTQYFGPGTRLTVL.

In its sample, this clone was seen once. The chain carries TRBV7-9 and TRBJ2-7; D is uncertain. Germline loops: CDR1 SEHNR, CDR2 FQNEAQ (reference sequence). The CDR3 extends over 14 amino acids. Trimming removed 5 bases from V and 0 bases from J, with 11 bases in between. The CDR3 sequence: CASSPHGSSYEQYF. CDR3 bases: TGTGCCAGCAGCCCGCATGGCAGCTCCTACGAGCAGTACTTC.